This T cell receptor (beta chain) was captured in a study of blood T cells in healthy people across ages. At least ten counts were recorded for this clonotype. Its antigen is unidentified. The length of the CDR3 is 15 residues. Trimming at V came to 5 bases and at J to 2 bases, leaving 7 bases not matched to a gene. Germline CDR1 SGHAT, CDR2 FQNNGV. Each individual donor underwent a draw of roughly 10 milliliters of peripheral blood. A second roughly 6 to 11 cycle PCR used barcoded and J-beta primers. MiXCR, run by TCRdb on the 5' RACE reads, gives a single entry per CDR3 protein. The data contain 750,000 to 950,000 distinct CDR3 sequences, 25% to 35% of them singletons. General study points: Naive T cell percentage showed a strong correlation with the diversity of TCR beta.

These data also featured in a second study, about T cells of mothers and their children. As reported in that work: Researchers found no T cell clones that were persistent and microchimeric.

The TCR sequence derives from a woman aged 35 to 49 in good health. The source material was blood. The gene calls are TRBV11-2 and TRBJ2-3; TRBD1 agrees at 7 bases. The DNA of the CDR3 is TGTGCCAGCAGCCCCGGGACAGCGGACACAGATACGCAGTATTTT. Residues: CASSPGTADTDTQYF.